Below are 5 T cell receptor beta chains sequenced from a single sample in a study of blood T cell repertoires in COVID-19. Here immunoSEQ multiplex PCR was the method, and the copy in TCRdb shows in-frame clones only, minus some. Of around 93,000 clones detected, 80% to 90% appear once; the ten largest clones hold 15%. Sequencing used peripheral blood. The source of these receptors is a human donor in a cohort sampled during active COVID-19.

The CDR3, as DNA: TGTGCCACCAGCAGAGGATCGGGTCTTTATAGCAATCAGCCCCAGCATTTT. Translation gives CATSRGSGLYSNQPQHF. The genes are TRBV15 and TRBJ1-5; D unclear. There are 17 residues in the CDR3. V was cut by 1 base and J by 0 bases, with 13 bases left in between. Germline CDR1 is LNHNV and CDR2 is YYDKDF (reference sequence).

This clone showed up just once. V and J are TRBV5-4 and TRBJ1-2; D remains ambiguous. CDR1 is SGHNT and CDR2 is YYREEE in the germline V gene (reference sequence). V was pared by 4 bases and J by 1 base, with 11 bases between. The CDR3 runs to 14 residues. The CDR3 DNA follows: TGTGCCAGCAGCCTGGCGGGAGTTAACTATGGCTACACCTTC. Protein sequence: CASSLAGVNYGYTF.

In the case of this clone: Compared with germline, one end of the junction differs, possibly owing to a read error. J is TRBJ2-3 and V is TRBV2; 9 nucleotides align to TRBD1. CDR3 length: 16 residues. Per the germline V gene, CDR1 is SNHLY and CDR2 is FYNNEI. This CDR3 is CANSDRGQGPTDTQYF. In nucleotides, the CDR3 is TGTGCCAACAGTGATAGGGGACAGGGACCCACAGATACGCAGTATTTT.

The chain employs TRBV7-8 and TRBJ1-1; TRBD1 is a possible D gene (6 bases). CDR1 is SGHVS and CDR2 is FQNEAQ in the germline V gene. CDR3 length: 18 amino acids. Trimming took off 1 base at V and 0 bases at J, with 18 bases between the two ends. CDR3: CASSLVGRTAHMNTEAFF. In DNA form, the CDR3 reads TGTGCCAGCAGCTTAGTAGGTCGGACAGCTCACATGAACACTGAAGCTTTCTTT.

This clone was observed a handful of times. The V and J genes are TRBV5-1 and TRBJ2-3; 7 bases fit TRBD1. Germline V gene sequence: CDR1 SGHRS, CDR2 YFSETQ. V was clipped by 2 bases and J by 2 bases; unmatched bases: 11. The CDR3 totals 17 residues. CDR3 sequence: CASSFAKGTVNTDTQYF. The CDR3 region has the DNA TGCGCCAGCAGCTTCGCGAAGGGGACAGTGAACACAGATACGCAGTATTTT.